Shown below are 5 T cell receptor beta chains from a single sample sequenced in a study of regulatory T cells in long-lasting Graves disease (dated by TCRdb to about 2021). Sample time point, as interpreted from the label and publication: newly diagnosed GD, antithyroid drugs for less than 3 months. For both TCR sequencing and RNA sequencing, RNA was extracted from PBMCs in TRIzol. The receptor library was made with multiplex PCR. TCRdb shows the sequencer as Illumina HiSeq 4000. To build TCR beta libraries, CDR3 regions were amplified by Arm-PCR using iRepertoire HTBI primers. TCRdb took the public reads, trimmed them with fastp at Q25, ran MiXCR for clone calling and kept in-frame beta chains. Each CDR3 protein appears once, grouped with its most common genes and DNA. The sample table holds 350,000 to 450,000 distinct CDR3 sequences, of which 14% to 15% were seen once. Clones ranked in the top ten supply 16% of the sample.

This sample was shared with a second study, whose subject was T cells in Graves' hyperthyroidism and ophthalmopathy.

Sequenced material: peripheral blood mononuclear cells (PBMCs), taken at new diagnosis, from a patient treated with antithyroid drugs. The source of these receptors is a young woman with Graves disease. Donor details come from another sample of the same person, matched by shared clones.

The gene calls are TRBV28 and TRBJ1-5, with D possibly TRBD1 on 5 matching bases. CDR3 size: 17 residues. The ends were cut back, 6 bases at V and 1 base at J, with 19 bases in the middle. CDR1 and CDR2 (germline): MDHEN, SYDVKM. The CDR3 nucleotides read TGTGCCAGCAGCCAACCTTCGGGCAGGGTGAGCAATCAGCCCCAGCATTTT. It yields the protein CASSQPSGRVSNQPQHF.

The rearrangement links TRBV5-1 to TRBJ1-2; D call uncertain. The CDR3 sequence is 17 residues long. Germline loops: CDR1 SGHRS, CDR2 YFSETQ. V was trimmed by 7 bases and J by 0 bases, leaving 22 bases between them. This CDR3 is CASAPPAGGRPNYGYTF. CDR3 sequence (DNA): TGCGCCAGCGCCCCCCCCGCGGGCGGACGGCCTAACTATGGCTACACCTTC.

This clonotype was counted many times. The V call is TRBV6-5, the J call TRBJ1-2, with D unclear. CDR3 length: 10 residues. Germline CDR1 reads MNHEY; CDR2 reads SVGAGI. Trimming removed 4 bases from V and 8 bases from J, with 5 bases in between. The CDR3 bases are TGTGCCAGCAGTTCGCGGGGCTACACCTTC. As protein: CASSSRGYTF.

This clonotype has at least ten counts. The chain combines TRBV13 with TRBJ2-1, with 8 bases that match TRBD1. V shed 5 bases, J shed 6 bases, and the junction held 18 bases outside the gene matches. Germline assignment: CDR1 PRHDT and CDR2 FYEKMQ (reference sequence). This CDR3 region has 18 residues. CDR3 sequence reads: CASSTRKPGTGVRNEQFF. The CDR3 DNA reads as TGTGCCAGCAGCACACGAAAGCCCGGGACAGGCGTCCGCAATGAGCAGTTCTTC.

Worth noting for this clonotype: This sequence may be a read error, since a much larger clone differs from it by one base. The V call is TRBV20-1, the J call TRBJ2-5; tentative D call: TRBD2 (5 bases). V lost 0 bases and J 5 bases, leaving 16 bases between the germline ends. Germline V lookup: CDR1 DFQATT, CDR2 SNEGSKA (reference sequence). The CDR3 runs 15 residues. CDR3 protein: CSARDLMEVPETQYF. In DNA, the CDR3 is TGCAGTGCTAGAGATCTTATGGAGGTACCGGAGACCCAGTACTTC.